The text below deals with one T cell receptor beta chain. Its antigen is not identified. The source of the sample is a study of lymphopenia after photon versus proton radiotherapy. Study-wide points: After the lymphocyte nadir, photon-treated repertoires showed oligoclonal expansion, especially of CD8+ Temra cells. Survival link was tested only in deceased patients; proton benefit remains a possibility.

The method was immunoSEQ multiplex PCR; TCRdb's version includes in-frame clones alone and lacks a portion of them. The sample lists about 50,000 clones, under 95% occurring once. The sequence derives from a woman aged 40 to 49 with cholangiocarcinoma. Sequencing was performed on peripheral blood, taken from a patient treated with photon-based radiotherapy.

The DNA of the CDR3 is TGTGCCAGTAGTATAGAGGGAAGCACAGATACGCAGTATTTT. Its translation is CASSIEGSTDTQYF. The rearrangement links TRBV19 to TRBJ2-3; D not resolved. CDR3 length: 14 amino acids. CDR1 LNHDA and CDR2 SQIVND come from the germline V gene (reference sequence). Deletions cut 0 bases from V and 0 bases from J, with 4 bases between.